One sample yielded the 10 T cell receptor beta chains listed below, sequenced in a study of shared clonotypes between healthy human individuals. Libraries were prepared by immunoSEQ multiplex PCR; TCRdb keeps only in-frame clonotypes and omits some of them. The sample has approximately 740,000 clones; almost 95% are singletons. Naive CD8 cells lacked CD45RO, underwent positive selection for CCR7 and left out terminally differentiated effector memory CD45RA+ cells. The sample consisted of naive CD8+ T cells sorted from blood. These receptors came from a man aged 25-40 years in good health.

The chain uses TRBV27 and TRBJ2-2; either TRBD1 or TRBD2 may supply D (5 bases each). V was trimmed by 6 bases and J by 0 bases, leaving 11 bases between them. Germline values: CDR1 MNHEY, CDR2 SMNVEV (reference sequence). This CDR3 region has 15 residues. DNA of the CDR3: TGTGCCAGCAGGTGGGACGGAACGAACACCGGGGAGCTGTTTTTT. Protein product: CASRWDGTNTGELFF.

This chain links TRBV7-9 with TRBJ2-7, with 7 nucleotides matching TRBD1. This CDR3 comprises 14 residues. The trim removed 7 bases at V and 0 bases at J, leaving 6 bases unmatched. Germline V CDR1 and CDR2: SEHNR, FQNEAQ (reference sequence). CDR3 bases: TGTGCCAGCACCGGGACAGACCTCTCCTACGAGCAGTACTTC. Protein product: CASTGTDLSYEQYF.

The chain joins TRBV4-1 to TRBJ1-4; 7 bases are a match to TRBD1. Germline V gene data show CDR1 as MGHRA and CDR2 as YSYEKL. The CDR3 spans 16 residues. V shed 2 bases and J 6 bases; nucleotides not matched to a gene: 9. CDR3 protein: CASSQFYGTVDEKLFF. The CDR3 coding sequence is TGCGCCAGCAGCCAATTTTATGGGACAGTGGATGAAAAACTGTTTTTT.

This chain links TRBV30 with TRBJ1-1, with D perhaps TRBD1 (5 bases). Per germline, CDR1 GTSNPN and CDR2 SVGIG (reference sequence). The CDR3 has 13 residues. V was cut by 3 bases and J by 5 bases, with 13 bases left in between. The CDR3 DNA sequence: TGTGCCTGGAGAGATCAGGGAGGGACTGAAGCTTTCTTT. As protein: CAWRDQGGTEAFF. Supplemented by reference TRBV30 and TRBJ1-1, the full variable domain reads SQTIHQWPATLVQPVGSPLSLECTVEGTSNPNLYWYRQAAGRGLQLLFYSVGIGQISSEVPQNLSASRPQDRQFILSSKKLLLSDSGFYLCAWRDQGGTEAFFGQGTRLTVV.

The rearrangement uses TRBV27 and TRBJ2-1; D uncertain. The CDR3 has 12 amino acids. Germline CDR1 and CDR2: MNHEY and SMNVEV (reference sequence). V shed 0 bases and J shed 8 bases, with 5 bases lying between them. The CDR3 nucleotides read TGTGCCAGCAGTTTATCTGGCTATGAGCAGTTCTTC. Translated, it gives CASSLSGYEQFF.

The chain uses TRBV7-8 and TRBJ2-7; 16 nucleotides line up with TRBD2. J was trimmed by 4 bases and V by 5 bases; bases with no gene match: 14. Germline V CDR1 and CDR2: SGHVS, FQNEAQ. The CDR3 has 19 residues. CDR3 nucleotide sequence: TGTGCCAGCAGCCCCGCCGGGACTAGCGGGAGGGGTAGCTTGTACGAGCAGTACTTC. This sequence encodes CASSPAGTSGRGSLYEQYF.

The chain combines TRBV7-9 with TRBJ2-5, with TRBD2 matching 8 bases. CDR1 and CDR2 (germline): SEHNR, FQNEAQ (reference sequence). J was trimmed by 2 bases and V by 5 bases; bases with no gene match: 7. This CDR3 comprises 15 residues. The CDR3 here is CASSPGEREQETQYF. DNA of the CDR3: TGTGCCAGCAGCCCCGGCGAGCGGGAGCAAGAGACCCAGTACTTC. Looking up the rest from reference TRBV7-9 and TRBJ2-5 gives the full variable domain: DTGVSQNPRHKITKRGQNVTFRCDPISEHNRLYWYRQTLGQGPEFLTYFQNEAQLEKSRLLSDRFSAERPKGSFSTLEIQRTEQGDSAMYLCASSPGEREQETQYFGPGTRLLVL.

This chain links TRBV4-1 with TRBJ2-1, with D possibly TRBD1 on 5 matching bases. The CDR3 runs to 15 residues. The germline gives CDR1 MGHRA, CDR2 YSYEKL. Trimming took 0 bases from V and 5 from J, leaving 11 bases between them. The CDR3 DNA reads TGCGCCAGCAGCCAAGATCCCGGCAGGGACAATGAGCAGTTCTTC. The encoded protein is CASSQDPGRDNEQFF.

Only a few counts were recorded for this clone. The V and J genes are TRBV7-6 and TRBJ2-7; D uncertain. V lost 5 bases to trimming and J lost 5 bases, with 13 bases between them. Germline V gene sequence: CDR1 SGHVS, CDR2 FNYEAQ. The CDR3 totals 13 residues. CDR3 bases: TGTGCCAGCAGCCCCCCACTTGCCCACGAGCAGTACTTC. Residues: CASSPPLAHEQYF.

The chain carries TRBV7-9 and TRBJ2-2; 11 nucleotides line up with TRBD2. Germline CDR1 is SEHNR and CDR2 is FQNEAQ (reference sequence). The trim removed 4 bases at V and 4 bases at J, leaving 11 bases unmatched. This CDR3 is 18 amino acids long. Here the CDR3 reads CASSSSLRTSGSTGELFF. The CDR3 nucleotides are TGTGCCAGCAGCTCTTCCCTCCGCACTAGCGGGAGCACCGGGGAGCTGTTTTTT.